The present T cell receptor beta chain was sequenced within a study of cytotoxic CD8 clonotypes in ibrutinib-treated CLL. Overall study: Recorded responses included 25 or so partial and 2 complete; following median approximately 68 months, approximately 14 stayed remitted and roughly twelve progressed.

The CDR3 spans 16 residues. J lost 7 bases, V lost 5 bases, and 14 bases had no gene match. Germline V gene sequence: CDR1 SGHTA, CDR2 FQGTGA. Only in-frame clones appear in the TCRdb table, and some are missing; sequencing was by immunoSEQ multiplex PCR. Of approximately 150,000 clones in the sample, 77% are singletons; the top ten hold less than 30%. V and J are TRBV7-3 and TRBJ2-7; 10 bases are a match to TRBD2. The sequencing used PBMCs, collected after 12 months of ibrutinib treatment. The sequence was obtained from a human donor with chronic lymphocytic leukemia. The CDR3 nucleotides are TGTGCCAGCAGCACTAACGGCCTAGCGGGAGTTAATGAGCAGTACTTC. Its translation: CASSTNGLAGVNEQYF.